Listed below are T cell receptor beta chains from one sample, sequenced in a study of blood T cell repertoires in COVID-19. Generated by immunoSEQ multiplex PCR, the TCRdb table keeps only in-frame clones and is missing some. This table holds a few hundred thousand clones, 75% to 95% found once. Sequencing was carried out using peripheral blood. The origin of the receptors is a person aged 18-29 years with COVID-19, enrolled during active disease. The CDR3 runs from the conserved cysteine through the conserved F or W. Fields, in order: J gene, V gene, D gene, clone size, CDR3 DNA, CDR3 protein. A D gene is named only where the DNA matches it firmly. Only some rows state a clone size, as once, few, many or a class for expanded clones.

TRBJ1-6,TRBV6-2/TRBV6-3,.,.,TGTGCCAGCAGTTACCTCGGACAGCTGGGCTCACCCCTCCACTTT,CASSYLGQLGSPLHF
TRBJ2-4,TRBV19,.,.,TGTGCCAGTAGTACAGGGCCGGGTGATGGCAAAAACATTCAGTACTTC,CASSTGPGDGKNIQYF
TRBJ1-4,TRBV2,TRBD1,.,TGTGCCAGCAGGGCCCCGGAGACAGGGAATTTAAAACTGTTTTTT,CASRAPETGNLKLFF
TRBJ2-2,TRBV4-3,.,.,TGCGCCAGCAGCCATCAACAAAACACCGGGGAGCTGTTTTTT,CASSHQQNTGELFF
TRBJ2-1,TRBV6-6,.,.,TGTGCCAGCACGGGTGGACCGGGACTGAACTACAATGAGCAGTTCTTC,CASTGGPGLNYNEQFF
TRBJ1-6,TRBV5-8,TRBD1,few,TGTGCCAGCAGCTTGTGGGCCGGACAGGGCAAATCACCCCTCCACTTT,CASSLWAGQGKSPLHF
TRBJ2-6,TRBV30,.,once,TGTGCCTGGTCACGACAGGCCCGGGAAGTCCTGACTTTC,CAWSRQAREVLTF
TRBJ2-3,TRBV30,TRBD2,.,TGTGCCTGGAGCCGGACTAGCGGGCTAGGAGATACGCAGTATTTT,CAWSRTSGLGDTQYF
TRBJ1-1,TRBV13,.,once,TGTGCCAGCAGCTGGTCCAGGGAGGGCACTGAAGCTTTCTTT,CASSWSREGTEAFF
TRBJ1-2,TRBV4-2,.,few,TGTGCCAGCAGCCAAGAACCAGGAAGCTATGGCTACACCTTC,CASSQEPGSYGYTF
TRBJ2-3,TRBV11-3,TRBD2,.,TGTGCCAGCACAACGGGAGGGCCAGGTGATACGCAGTATTTT,CASTTGGPGDTQYF
TRBJ2-7,TRBV12-3/TRBV12-4,.,.,TGTGCCAGCACCGCCGGGACTCCTACCGAGCAGTACTTC,CASTAGTPTEQYF
TRBJ2-5,TRBV7-9,.,.,TGTGCCAGCGGTTCCTGGGGGGTCCAAGAGACCCAGTACTTC,CASGSWGVQETQYF